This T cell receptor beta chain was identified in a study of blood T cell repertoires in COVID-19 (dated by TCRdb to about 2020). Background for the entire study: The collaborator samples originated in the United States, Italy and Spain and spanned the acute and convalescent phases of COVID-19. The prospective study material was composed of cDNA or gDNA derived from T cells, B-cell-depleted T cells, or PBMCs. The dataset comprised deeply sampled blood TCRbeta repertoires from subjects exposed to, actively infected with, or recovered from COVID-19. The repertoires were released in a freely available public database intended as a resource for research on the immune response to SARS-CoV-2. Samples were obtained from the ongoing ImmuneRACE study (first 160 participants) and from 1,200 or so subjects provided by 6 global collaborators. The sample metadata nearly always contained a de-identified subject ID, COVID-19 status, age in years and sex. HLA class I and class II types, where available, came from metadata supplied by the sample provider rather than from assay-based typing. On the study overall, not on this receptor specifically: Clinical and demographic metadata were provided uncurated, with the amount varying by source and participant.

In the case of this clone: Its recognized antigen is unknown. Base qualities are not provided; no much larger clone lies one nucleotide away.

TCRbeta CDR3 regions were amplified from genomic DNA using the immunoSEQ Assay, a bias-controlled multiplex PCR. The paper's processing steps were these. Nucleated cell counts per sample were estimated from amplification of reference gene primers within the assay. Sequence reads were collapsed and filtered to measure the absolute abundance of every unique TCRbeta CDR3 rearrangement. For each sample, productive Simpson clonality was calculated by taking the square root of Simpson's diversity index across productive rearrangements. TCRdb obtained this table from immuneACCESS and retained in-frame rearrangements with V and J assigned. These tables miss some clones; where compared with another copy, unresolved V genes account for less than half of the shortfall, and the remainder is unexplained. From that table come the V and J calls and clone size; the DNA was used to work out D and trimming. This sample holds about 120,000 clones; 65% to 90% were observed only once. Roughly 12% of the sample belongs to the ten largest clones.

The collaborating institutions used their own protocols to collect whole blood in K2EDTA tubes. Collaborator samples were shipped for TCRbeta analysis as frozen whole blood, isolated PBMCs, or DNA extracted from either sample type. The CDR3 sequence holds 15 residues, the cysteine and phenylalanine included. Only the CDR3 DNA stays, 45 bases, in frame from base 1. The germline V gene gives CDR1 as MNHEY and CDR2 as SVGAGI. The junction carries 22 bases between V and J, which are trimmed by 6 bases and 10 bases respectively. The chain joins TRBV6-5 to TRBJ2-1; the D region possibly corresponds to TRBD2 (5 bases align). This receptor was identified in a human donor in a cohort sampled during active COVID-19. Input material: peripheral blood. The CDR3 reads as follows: CASSPMNPGSPEQFF. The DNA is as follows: TGTGCCAGCAGCCCCATGAATCCGGGGAGCCCAGAGCAGTTCTTC.